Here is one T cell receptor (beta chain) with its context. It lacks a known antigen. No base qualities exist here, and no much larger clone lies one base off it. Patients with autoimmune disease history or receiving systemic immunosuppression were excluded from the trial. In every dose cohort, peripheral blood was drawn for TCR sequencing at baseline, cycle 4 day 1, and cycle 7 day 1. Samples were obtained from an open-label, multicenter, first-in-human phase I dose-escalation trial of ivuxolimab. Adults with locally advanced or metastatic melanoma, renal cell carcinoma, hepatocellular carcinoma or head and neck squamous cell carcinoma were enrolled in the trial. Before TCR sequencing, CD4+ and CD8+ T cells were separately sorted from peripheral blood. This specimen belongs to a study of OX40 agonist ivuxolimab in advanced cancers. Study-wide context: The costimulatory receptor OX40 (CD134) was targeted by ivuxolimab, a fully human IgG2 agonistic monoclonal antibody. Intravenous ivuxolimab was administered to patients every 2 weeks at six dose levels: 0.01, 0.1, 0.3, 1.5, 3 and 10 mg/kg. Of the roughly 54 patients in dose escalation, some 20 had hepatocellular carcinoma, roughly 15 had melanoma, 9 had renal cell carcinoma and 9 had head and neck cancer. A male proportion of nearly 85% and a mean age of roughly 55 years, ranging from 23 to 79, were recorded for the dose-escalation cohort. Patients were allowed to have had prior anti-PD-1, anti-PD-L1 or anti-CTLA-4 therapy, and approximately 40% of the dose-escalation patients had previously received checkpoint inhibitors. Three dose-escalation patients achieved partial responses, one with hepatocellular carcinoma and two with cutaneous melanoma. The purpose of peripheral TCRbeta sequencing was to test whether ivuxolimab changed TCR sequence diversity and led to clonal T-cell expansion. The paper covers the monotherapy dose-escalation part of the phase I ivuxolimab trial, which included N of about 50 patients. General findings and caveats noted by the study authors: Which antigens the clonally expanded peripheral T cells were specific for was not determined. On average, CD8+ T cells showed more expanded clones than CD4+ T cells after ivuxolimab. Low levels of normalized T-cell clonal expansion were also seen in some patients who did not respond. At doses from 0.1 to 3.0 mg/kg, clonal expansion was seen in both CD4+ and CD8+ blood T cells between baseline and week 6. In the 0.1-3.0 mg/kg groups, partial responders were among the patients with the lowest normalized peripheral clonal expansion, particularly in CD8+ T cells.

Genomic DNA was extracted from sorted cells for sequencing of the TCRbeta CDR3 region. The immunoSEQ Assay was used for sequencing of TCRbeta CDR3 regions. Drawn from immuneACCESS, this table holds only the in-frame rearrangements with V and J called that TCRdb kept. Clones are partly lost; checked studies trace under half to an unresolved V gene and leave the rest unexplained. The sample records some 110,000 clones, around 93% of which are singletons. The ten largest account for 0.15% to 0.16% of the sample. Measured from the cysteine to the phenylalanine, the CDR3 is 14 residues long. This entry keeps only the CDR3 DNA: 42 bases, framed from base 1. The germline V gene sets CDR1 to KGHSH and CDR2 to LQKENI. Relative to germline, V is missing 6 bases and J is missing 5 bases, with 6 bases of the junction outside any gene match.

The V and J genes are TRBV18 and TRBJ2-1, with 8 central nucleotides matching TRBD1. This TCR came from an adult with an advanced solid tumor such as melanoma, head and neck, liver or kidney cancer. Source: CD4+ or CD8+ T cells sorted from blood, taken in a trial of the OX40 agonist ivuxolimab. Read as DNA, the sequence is TGTGCCAGCTCGAAGGACAGGGCCCACAATGAGCAGTTCTTC. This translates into CASSKDRAHNEQFF.